These T cell receptor beta chains were read from a single sample in a study of vaccination and CD4 T cells after COVID-19. These receptors' targets are unknown. Using its own MiXCR run on the PCR reads, TCRdb lists one record per CDR3 protein. The repertoire holds 7,000 to 9,000 distinct CDR3 sequences, with approximately 70% as singletons. Source material: CD4+ T cells from blood, cultured in vitro. The receptor set was obtained from a human donor who had recovered from COVID-19. Each CDR3 is given without its conserved first and last residue. The size field is filled for only some rows; it gives once, few, many or a size class.

>TRBV28|-|TRBJ1-2
ASSFGQATYYGYT
>TRBV2|few|TRBJ1-6
ASSEAVNNSPLH
>TRBV6-1|-|TRBJ2-5
ASRGTGTGETQY
>TRBV21-1|-|TRBJ2-2
ASKRQGITGELF
>TRBV25-1|once|TRBJ2-5
ASSVDRGKETQY
>TRBV6-2/TRBV6-3|-|TRBJ2-4
ASSNGGNIQY
>TRBV19|-|TRBJ1-1
ASSPWTASNTEAF
>TRBV7-2|-|TRBJ1-3
ASSLASGTGNTIY
>TRBV11-2|-|TRBJ2-2
ASSLTSGMGGELF
>TRBV20-1|-|TRBJ2-2
SARALGSNTGELF
>TRBV10-1|few|TRBJ2-1
ASSPSSDFLLVAPASNEQF
>TRBV11-3|-|TRBJ2-5
ASSLGGNQETQY
>TRBV2|-|TRBJ1-1
ASSDPGLNTEAF
>TRBV24-1|-|TRBJ1-1
ATSDPGEGPRAF
>TRBV20-1|-|TRBJ2-7
SAIQDPRYEQY
>TRBV20-1|-|TRBJ2-7
SASTSGGYEQY
>TRBV7-9|-|TRBJ1-4
ASSWGSTNEKLF
>TRBV6-1|-|TRBJ2-5
ASSTGDRSQETQY
>TRBV6-1|-|TRBJ1-3
ASSPGWTAGNTIY
>TRBV28|-|TRBJ2-1
ASTRMTSGSNNEQF
>TRBV15|-|TRBJ1-1
ATGRTGSNTEAF
>TRBV7-9|-|TRBJ1-5
ASSVGSGNQPQH
>TRBV24-1|-|TRBJ1-5
ATSGTQGYSNQPQH
>TRBV19|-|TRBJ1-1
ASSRGVPNTEAF
>TRBV2|-|TRBJ1-1
ASKGESIGNTEAF
>TRBV7-6|few|TRBJ2-3
ASSPADLSHTDTQY
>TRBV15|-|TRBJ1-2
ATSRPQVYYGYT
>TRBV7-2|-|TRBJ2-1
ASSLAPTSGVHNEQF
>TRBV28|-|TRBJ1-5
ASSLGQGTGANQPQH
>TRBV28|-|TRBJ1-5
ASSFRTGAEHQPQH
>TRBV2|-|TRBJ1-5
ASAAGGYQPQH
>TRBV27|-|TRBJ2-6
ASRYRVAGANVLT
>TRBV25-1|-|TRBJ1-5
ASNGTHNQPQH
>TRBV15|few|TRBJ2-7
ATSRDLFRLAGLRSYEQY
>TRBV5-8|few|TRBJ2-7
ASSWDSYEQY
>TRBV27|once|TRBJ1-6
ASSADRRGSPLH
>TRBV7-8|-|TRBJ2-2
ASSRIRGGELF
>TRBV6-2/TRBV6-3|-|TRBJ1-5
ASSPTGSNQPQH
>TRBV30|few|TRBJ1-5
AWSGRSGNQPQH
>TRBV6-5|-|TRBJ2-3
ASSSPGLVDTQY
>TRBV28|few|TRBJ1-5
ASRFEVGWTDSNQPQH
>TRBV15|few|TRBJ1-3
ATSGGISGNTIY
>TRBV7-8|few|TRBJ2-3
ASSLRTSGITDTQY
>TRBV20-1|-|TRBJ2-3
SAKGGVSTDTQY
>TRBV7-6|-|TRBJ2-7
ASSLTGASSEQY
>TRBV20-1|-|TRBJ2-5
SARKETQY
>TRBV6-5|-|TRBJ1-1
ASSYGDTEAF
>TRBV4-3|-|TRBJ2-3
ASSQVAGAADTQY
>TRBV20-1|-|TRBJ1-2
SARIQSRDYT
>TRBV10-3|-|TRBJ2-5
AISGLAGQETQY
>TRBV19|-|TRBJ1-1
ASSAGSLKPSEAF
>TRBV7-6|-|TRBJ1-1
ASSQMDPRLSEAF
>TRBV6-5|-|TRBJ1-2
ASSSWTGTYDYT
>TRBV6-1|-|TRBJ1-5
ASRDSLGGQPQH
>TRBV20-1|few|TRBJ2-2
SARDGAGRKTGELF
>TRBV5-4|-|TRBJ2-5
ASSTGLAGQETQY